This record concerns one T cell receptor (beta chain) sequence. Germline V gene sequence: CDR1 SGHNT, CDR2 YENEEA. Losses at the gene ends were 7 bases for V and 9 bases for J; bases not matched to a gene: 9. This CDR3 region has 14 residues. This sample is drawn from a study of T-cell memory formation after mild COVID-19. A single record per CDR3 protein comes from TCRdb applying MiXCR to the 5' RACE reads. The top ten hold more than 9% of the sample, which has under 550,000 distinct CDR3 sequences, roughly 20% seen once. The chain couples TRBV11-3 to TRBJ2-1; 10 bases match TRBD2. The source material was PBMCs or a T cell subset sorted from them (not recorded which). The sequence was collected from an adult woman who had mild COVID-19 (a few samples of this study predate the infection). Cell type and time point are not known. CDR3 amino acids: CASTTQGLAIEQFF. CDR3 in DNA: TGTGCCAGCACCACTCAGGGACTAGCGATTGAGCAGTTCTTC. Together with reference TRBV11-3 and TRBJ2-1, the CDR3 gives the full variable domain: EAGVVQSPRYKIIEKKQPVAFWCNPISGHNTLYWYLQNLGQGPELLIRYENEEAVDDSQLPKDRFSAERLKGVDSTLKIQPAELGDSAVYLCASTTQGLAIEQFFGPGTRLTVL.